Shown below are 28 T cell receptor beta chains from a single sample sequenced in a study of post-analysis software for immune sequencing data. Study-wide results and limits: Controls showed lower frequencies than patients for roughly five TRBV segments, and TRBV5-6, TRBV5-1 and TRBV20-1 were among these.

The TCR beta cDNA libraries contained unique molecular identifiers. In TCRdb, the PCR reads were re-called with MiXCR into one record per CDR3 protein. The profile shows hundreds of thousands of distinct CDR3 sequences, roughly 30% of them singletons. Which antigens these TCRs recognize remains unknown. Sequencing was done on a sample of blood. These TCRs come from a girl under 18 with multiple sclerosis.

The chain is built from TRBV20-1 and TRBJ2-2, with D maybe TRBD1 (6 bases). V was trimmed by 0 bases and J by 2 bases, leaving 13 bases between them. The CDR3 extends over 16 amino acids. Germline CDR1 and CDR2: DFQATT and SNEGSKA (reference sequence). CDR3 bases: TGCAGTGCTAGAGATAATGCCAGGGGAAACACCGGGGAGCTGTTTTTT. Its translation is CSARDNARGNTGELFF.

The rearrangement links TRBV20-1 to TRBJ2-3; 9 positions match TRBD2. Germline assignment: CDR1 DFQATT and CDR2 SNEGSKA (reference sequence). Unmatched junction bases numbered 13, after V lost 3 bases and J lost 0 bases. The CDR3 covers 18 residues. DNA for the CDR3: TGCAGTGCTAGGCCCCTAGCGGGGAAATTGACTAGCACAGATACGCAGTATTTT. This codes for CSARPLAGKLTSTDTQYF.

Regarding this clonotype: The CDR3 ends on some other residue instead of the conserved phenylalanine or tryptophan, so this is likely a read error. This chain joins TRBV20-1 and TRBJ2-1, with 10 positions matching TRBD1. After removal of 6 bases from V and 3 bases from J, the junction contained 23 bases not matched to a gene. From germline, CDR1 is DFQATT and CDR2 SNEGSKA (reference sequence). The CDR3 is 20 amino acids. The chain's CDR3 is CSASAIGQGDLLADYNEQFV. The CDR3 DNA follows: TGCAGTGCCTCTGCCATCGGACAGGGGGATTTACTAGCGGACTACAATGAGCAGTTCGTC.

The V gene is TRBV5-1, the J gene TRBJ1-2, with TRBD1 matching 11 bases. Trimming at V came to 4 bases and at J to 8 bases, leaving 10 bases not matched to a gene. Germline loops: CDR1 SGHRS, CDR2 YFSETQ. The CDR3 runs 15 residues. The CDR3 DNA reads TGCGCCAGCAGCCGTGGACAGGGGGCTGTCAGAGGCTACACCTTC. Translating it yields CASSRGQGAVRGYTF.

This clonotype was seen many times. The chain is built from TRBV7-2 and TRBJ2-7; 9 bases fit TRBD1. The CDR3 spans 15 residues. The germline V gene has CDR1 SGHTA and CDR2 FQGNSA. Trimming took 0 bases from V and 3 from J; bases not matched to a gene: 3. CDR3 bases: TGTGCCAGCAGCTTAGCCCTGGACAGGGGCTACGAGCAGTACTTC. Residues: CASSLALDRGYEQYF.

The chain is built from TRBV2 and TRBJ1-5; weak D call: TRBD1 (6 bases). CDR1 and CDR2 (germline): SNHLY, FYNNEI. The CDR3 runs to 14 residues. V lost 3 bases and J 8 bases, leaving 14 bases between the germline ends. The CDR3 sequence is CASSDNGGLKPQHF. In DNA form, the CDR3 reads TGTGCCAGCAGTGATAATGGGGGCCTAAAGCCCCAGCATTTT.

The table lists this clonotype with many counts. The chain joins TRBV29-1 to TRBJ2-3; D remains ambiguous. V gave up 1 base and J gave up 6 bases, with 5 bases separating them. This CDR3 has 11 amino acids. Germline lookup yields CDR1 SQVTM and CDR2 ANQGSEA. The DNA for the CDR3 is TGCAGCGTTGAAGCGGGCGATACGCAGTATTTT. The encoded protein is CSVEAGDTQYF.

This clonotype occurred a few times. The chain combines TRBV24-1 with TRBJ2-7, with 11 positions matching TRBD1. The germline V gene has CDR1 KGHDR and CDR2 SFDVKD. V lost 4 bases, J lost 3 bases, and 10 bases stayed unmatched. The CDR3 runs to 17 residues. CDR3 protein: CATSESDRGRGCYEQYF. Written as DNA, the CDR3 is TGTGCCACCAGTGAGTCGGACAGGGGGCGCGGGTGCTACGAGCAGTACTTC.

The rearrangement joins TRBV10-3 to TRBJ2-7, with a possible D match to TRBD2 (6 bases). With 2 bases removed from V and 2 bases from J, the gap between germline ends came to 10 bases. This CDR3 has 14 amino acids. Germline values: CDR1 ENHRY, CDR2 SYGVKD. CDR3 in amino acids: CAISESGHPYEQYF. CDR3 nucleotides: TGTGCCATCAGTGAGAGCGGGCACCCCTACGAGCAGTACTTC.

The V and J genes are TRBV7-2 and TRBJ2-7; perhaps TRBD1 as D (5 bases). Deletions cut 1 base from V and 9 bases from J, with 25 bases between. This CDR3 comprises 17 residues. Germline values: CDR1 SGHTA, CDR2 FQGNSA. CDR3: CASSLGSGAVRLSGQYF. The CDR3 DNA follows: TGTGCCAGCAGCTTAGGTTCTGGGGCGGTACGGCTTTCCGGGCAGTACTTC.

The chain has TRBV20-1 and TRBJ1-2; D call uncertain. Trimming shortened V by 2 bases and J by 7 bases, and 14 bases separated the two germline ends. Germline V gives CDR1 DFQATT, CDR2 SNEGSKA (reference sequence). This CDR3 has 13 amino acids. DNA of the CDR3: TGCAGTGCTAGAAAGAAAGGTTTCTCTGGCTACACCTTC. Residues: CSARKKGFSGYTF.

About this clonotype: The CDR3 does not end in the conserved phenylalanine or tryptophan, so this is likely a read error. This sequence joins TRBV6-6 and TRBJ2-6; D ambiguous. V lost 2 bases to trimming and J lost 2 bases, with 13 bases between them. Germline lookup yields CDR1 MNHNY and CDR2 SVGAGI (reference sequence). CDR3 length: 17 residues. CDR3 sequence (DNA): TGTGCCAGCAGTTACGATGTCATAGAGGCTGGGGCCAACGTCCTGACTTGC. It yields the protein CASSYDVIEAGANVLTC.

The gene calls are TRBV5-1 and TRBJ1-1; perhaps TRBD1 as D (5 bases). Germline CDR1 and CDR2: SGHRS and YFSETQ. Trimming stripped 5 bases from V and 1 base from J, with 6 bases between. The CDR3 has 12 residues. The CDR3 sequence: CASRGTNTEAFF. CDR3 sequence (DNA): TGCGCCAGCAGGGGGACGAACACTGAAGCTTTCTTT.

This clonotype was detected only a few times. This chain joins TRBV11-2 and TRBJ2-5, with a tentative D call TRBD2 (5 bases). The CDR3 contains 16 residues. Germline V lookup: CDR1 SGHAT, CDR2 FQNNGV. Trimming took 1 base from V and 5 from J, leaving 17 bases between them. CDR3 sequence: CASSLGGRVTGETQYF. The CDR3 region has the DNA TGTGCCAGCAGCTTAGGTGGGAGAGTGACGGGGGAGACCCAGTACTTC.

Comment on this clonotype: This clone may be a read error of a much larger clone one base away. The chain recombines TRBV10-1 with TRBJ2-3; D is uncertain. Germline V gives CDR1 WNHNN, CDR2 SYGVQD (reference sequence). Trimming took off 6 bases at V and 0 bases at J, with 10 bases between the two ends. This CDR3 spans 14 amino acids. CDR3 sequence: CASRVTPSTDTQYF. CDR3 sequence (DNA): TGCGCCAGCAGGGTAACTCCTAGCACAGATACGCAGTATTTT.

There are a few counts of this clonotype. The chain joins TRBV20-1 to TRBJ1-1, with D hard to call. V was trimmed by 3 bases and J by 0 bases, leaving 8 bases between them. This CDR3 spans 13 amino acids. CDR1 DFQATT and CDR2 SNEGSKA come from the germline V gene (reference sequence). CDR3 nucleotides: TGCAGTGCTAGTCGAGGCCTGAACACTGAAGCTTTCTTT. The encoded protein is CSASRGLNTEAFF.

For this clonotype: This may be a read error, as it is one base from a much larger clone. The CDR3 DNA sequence: TGCAGCGTTGAAGATACCGAGACAGGGGGCTACGAGCAGTACTTC. Amino acids: CSVEDTETGGYEQYF. The chain recombines TRBV29-1 with TRBJ2-7, with 9 bases identical to TRBD1. The CDR3 is 15 amino acids. Losses at the gene ends were 0 bases for V and 3 bases for J; bases not matched to a gene: 6. Germline lookup yields CDR1 SQVTM and CDR2 ANQGSEA.

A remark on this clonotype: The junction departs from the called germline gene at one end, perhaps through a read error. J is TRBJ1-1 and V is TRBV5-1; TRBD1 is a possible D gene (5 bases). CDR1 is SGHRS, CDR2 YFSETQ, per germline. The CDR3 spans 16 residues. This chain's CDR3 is CAGSLIFRGRDTEAFF. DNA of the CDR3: TGCGCCGGCAGCTTGATCTTCCGGGGGAGGGACACTGAAGCTTTCTTT.

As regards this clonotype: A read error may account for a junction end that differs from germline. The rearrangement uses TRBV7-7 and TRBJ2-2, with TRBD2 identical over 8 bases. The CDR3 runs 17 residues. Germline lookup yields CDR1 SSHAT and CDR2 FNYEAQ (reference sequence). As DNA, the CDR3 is TGTGCTAGCACTTCAGTCCCAAGCGGGGGCATCACCGGGGAGCTGTTTTTT. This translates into CASTSVPSGGITGELFF.

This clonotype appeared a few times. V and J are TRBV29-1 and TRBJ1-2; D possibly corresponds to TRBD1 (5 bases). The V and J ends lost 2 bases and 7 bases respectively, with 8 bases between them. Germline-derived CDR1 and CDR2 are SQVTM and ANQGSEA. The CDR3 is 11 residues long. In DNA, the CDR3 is TGCAGCGTTGAATCTGGGGGTGGCTACACCTTC. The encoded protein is CSVESGGGYTF.

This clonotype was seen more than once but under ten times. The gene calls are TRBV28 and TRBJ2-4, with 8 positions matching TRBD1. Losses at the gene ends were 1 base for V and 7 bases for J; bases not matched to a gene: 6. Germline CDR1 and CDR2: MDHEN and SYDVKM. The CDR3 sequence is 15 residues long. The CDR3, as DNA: TGTGCCAGCAGTTTATCCCGGACAGGGAAGAACATTCAGTACTTC. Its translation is CASSLSRTGKNIQYF.

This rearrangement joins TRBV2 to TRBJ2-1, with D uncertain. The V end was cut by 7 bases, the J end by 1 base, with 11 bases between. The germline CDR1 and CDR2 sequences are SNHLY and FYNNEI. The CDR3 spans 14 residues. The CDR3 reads CASKRDASYNEQFF. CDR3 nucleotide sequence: TGTGCCAGCAAGAGAGACGCGTCCTACAATGAGCAGTTCTTC.

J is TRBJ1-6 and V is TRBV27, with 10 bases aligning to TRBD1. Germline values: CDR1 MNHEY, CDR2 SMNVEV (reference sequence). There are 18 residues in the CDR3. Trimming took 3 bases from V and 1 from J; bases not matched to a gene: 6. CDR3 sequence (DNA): TGTGCCAGCAGTTTTCGACAGGGGGCGCTATCCTATAATTCACCCCTCCACTTT. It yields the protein CASSFRQGALSYNSPLHF.

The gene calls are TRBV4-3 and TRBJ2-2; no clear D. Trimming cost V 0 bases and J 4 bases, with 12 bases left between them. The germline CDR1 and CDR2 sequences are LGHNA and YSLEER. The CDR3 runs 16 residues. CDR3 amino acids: CASSQEVAPGTGELFF. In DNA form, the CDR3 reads TGCGCCAGCAGCCAAGAGGTGGCGCCGGGCACCGGGGAGCTGTTTTTT.

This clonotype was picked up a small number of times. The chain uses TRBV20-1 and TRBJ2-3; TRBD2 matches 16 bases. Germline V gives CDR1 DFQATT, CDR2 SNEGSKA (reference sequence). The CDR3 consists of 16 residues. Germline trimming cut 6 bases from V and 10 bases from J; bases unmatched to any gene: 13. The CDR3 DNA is TGCAGTGCCGCCCCCGGGACTAGCGGGGGGGCCATCGCGCAGTATTTT. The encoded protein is CSAAPGTSGGAIAQYF.

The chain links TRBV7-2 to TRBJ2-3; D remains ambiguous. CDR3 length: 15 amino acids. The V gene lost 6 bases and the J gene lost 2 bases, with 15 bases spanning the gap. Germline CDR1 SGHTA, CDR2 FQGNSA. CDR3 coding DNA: TGTGCCAGCAGTCGCCGTGGGGTGAACACAGATACGCAGTATTTT. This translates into CASSRRGVNTDTQYF. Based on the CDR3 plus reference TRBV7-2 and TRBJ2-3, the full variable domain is GAGVSQSPSNKVTEKGKDVELRCDPISGHTALYWYRQSLGQGLEFLIYFQGNSAPDKSGLPSDRFSAERTGGSVSTLTIQRTQQEDSAVYLCASSRRGVNTDTQYFGPGTRLTVL.

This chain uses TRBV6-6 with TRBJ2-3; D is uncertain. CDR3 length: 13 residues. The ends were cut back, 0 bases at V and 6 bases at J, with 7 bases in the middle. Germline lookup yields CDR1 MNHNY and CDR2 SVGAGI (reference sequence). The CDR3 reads CASSYSSPDTQYF. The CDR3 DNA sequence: TGTGCCAGCAGTTACTCGTCCCCGGATACGCAGTATTTT.

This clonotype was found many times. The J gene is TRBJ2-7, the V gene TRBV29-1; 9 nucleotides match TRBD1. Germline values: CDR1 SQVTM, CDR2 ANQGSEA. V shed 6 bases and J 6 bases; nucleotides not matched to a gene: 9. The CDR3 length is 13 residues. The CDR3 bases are TGCAGCGTGATGGGACAGGGTCTAGGCGAGCAGTACTTC. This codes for CSVMGQGLGEQYF.